The 12 T cell receptor beta chains presented below share a single source sample, sequenced in a study of cytomegalovirus exposure and HLA in healthy donors. The PCR was carried out with 60 Vbeta primers and 13 Jbeta primers. Some clones are missing from TCRdb's copy, which holds only in-frame ones; the method was immunoSEQ multiplex PCR. This sample yields about 130,000 clones, of which 75% are seen a single time; 3% to 3.5% belongs to the top ten. Sequencing input: PBMCs. The receptor source for this set is a woman aged 50 to 60 in good health and CMV-seronegative.

This chain connects TRBV6-1 to TRBJ2-5; D is perhaps TRBD2 (6 bases). Trimming removed 6 bases at V and 2 bases at J, with 13 bases between. Germline CDR1 MNHNS, CDR2 SASEGT. The CDR3 has 14 amino acids. This CDR3 is CASSRLVNQETQYF. As DNA, the CDR3 is TGTGCCAGCAGCCGACTAGTTAATCAAGAGACCCAGTACTTC.

Turning to this clone: Its ends do not fully match the called genes, so a read error is possible. V usage is TRBV18 and J usage is TRBJ2-7; 8 bases are shared with TRBD2. Germline values: CDR1 KGHSH, CDR2 LQKENI. This CDR3 is 13 amino acids long. The CDR3 nucleotides are TGTGCCAGCTCACGGACTAGCTCCGACGAGCAGTACTTC. It codes for CASSRTSSDEQYF.

In regard to this clone: Germline is not matched at one junction end, which may reflect a read error. The rearrangement joins TRBV7-9 to TRBJ2-7; unclear D gene. Germline-derived CDR1 and CDR2 are SEHNR and FQNEAQ (reference sequence). CDR3 length: 12 residues. CDR3 sequence: CSSSSPFGEQYF. The CDR3 nucleotides are TGTTCCAGCAGCTCCCCTTTCGGGGAGCAGTACTTC.

The J gene is TRBJ1-5, the V gene TRBV2; D call uncertain. The V end was cut by 3 bases, the J end by 3 bases, with 9 bases between. This CDR3 is 14 amino acids long. Looked up from germline, CDR1 is SNHLY and CDR2 is FYNNEI. The CDR3 protein is CASSDGQFNQPQHF. In DNA, the CDR3 is TGTGCCAGCAGTGATGGGCAGTTCAATCAGCCCCAGCATTTT.

This chain uses TRBV29-1 with TRBJ2-1; D is possibly TRBD2 (5 bases). This CDR3 contains 14 residues. The ends were cut back, 1 base at V and 7 bases at J, with 14 bases in the middle. CDR1 is SQVTM and CDR2 is ANQGSEA in the germline V gene. This chain's CDR3 is CSVEVAGVKNEQFF. The DNA of the CDR3 is TGCAGCGTTGAAGTTGCGGGTGTTAAAAATGAGCAGTTCTTC.

V usage is TRBV18 and J usage is TRBJ2-1; possible D gene TRBD1, 5 bases. This CDR3 has 17 amino acids. V dropped 2 bases and J dropped 1 base, with 15 bases sitting between them. Looked up from germline, CDR1 is KGHSH and CDR2 is LQKENI. The CDR3 coding sequence is TGTGCCAGCTCACCATCGCTCGGCGGACAATCCTACAATGAGCAGTTCTTC. Its translation is CASSPSLGGQSYNEQFF.

The V call is TRBV9, the J call TRBJ1-2; D is uncertain. Between the trimmed V and J ends, which lost 4 bases and 5 bases, there was a span of 9 bases. Looked up from germline, CDR1 is SGDLS and CDR2 is YYNGEE. The CDR3 is made up of 12 amino acids. This CDR3 is CASSPIGYGYTF. In nucleotides, the CDR3 is TGTGCCAGCAGCCCCATCGGTTATGGCTACACCTTC.

This sequence joins TRBV19 and TRBJ2-3, with 7 bases aligning to TRBD1. J gave up 6 bases and V 5 bases, and 8 bases lay outside the gene matches. The CDR3 sequence is 14 residues long. Per the germline V gene, CDR1 is LNHDA and CDR2 is SQIVND (reference sequence). The CDR3 loop reads CASSRTGFSDTQYF. CDR3 sequence (DNA): TGTGCCAGTAGTCGGACAGGTTTTTCGGATACGCAGTATTTT.

The V and J genes are TRBV28 and TRBJ1-2; D is perhaps TRBD1 (5 bases). Germline values: CDR1 MDHEN, CDR2 SYDVKM. The CDR3 has 14 residues. Trimming took 5 bases from V and 2 from J, leaving 12 bases between them. The CDR3: CASSGGGLNYGYTF. The DNA of the CDR3 is TGTGCCAGCAGTGGGGGGGGTCTGAACTATGGCTACACCTTC.

The V and J genes are TRBV19 and TRBJ2-1, with 11 bases fitting TRBD2. With V trimmed by 3 bases and J by 9 bases, 4 bases remained unmatched. Germline lookup yields CDR1 LNHDA and CDR2 SQIVND (reference sequence). The CDR3 contains 14 residues. CDR3 DNA sequence: TGTGCCAGTAGTATTCTAGCGGGAGGTAGTGAGCAGTTCTTC. Residues: CASSILAGGSEQFF.

The chain combines TRBV7-2 with TRBJ2-3, with D perhaps matching TRBD2 (6 bases). CDR1 SGHTA and CDR2 FQGNSA come from the germline V gene. This CDR3 is built from 16 residues. The V gene lost 1 base and the J gene lost 1 base, with 12 bases spanning the gap. This CDR3 is CASSLGSGGGTDTQYF. CDR3 DNA: TGTGCCAGCAGCTTAGGTAGCGGAGGGGGCACAGATACGCAGTATTTT.

The V gene is TRBV5-4, the J gene TRBJ2-1; a weak D match, TRBD1 (6 bases). This CDR3 contains 13 residues. From germline, CDR1 is SGHNT and CDR2 YYREEE (reference sequence). Trimming stripped 2 bases from V and 8 bases from J, with 11 bases between. The CDR3 bases are TGTGCCAGCAGCTTAGCAGGGGCCGATGAGCAGTTCTTC. As protein: CASSLAGADEQFF.